The present entry profiles one T cell receptor beta chain with its context. Its antigen remains unidentified. The sample originates from a study of siplizumab effects on memory and regulatory T cells. Repertoires were generated with immunoSEQ multiplex PCR, while TCRdb's copy carries only in-frame clones and drops some. The sample shows roughly 50,000 clones, under 98% of them seen only once. V lost 0 bases and J lost 5, with 11 bases in between. CDR3 length: 14 residues. Germline values: CDR1 SGHAT, CDR2 FQNNGV. Overall study results and limits: The diversity of naive T cells seemed greater than that of memory cells, and their alloresponse contribution seemed major. Assignment to unstimulated subsets succeeded for only a minor fraction of the alloreactive clones.

The chain uses TRBV11-2 and TRBJ2-7, with a tentative D call TRBD1 (5 bases). Input material: naive CD4+ T cells sorted from blood. This receptor was obtained from a human donor in good health. The CDR3 region has the DNA TGTGCCAGCAGCTTAGAGGCAGGGCCCCACGAGCAGTACTTC. This sequence encodes CASSLEAGPHEQYF.